This T cell receptor (beta chain) was captured in a study of PD-L1 blockade in urothelial cancer. Study-wide background: Earlier, patients had received 0 to 3 chemotherapy regimens. Among blood samples, the median T cell count was 141,255.

V dropped 3 bases and J dropped 1 base, with 9 bases sitting between them. The CDR3 has 14 residues. The germline CDR1 and CDR2 sequences are SNHLY and FYNNEI. Sequencing used immunoSEQ multiplex PCR; TCRdb keeps in-frame clones, though not all of them. The table has about 43,000 clones, 83% seen once. This sample's time point: peripheral blood 6 weeks after treatment start. This clone is a singleton in its sample. This receptor was identified in a man aged 60 to 75 with urothelial cancer. This material consisted of PBMCs, taken around atezolizumab (anti-PD-L1) treatment. The chain combines TRBV2 with TRBJ1-2; D is perhaps TRBD1 (6 bases). CDR3 loop: CASSDRGFNYGYTF. The CDR3 coding sequence is TGTGCCAGCAGTGACAGGGGATTTAACTATGGCTACACCTTC. Combining the CDR3 with reference TRBV2 and TRBJ1-2 gives the whole variable domain EPEVTQTPSHQVTQMGQEVILRCVPISNHLYFYWYRQILGQKVEFLVSFYNNEISEKSEIFDDQFSVERPDGSNFTLKIRSTKLEDSAMYFCASSDRGFNYGYTFGSGTRLTVV.